What follows is one T cell receptor (beta chain) and its context. As yet, its antigen is unknown. Germline V CDR1 and CDR2: SGHTA, FQGTGA. The CDR3 is made up of 13 amino acids. Trimming stripped 3 bases from V and 7 bases from J, with 7 bases between. The sample originates from a study of T-cell memory formation after mild COVID-19. In TCRdb, the 5' RACE reads were re-called with MiXCR into one record per CDR3 protein. The table records hundreds of thousands of distinct CDR3 sequences, roughly 25% of them present only once. The study's findings and limits: Certain responding clones were present in pre-infection memory, suggesting participation of cross-reactive memory.

The receptor's source is an adult woman who had mild COVID-19 (a few samples of this study predate the infection). Cell type and time point are not known. Sequencing input: PBMCs or a T cell subset sorted from them (not recorded which). V is TRBV7-3 and J is TRBJ1-6; D gene ambiguous. The CDR3 sequence is CASSFGWNSPLHF. CDR3 DNA sequence: TGTGCCAGCAGCTTCGGGTGGAATTCACCCCTCCACTTT.